The rows below give T cell receptor beta chains drawn from one sample of a study of T-cell memory formation after mild COVID-19. TCRdb ran MiXCR on the 5' RACE reads and lists one entry per CDR3 protein. Among roughly 370,000 distinct CDR3 sequences listed, approximately 16% were seen once. Sequencing input: PBMCs or a T cell subset sorted from them (not recorded which). These receptors were taken from a man between 18 and 29 years old who had mild COVID-19 (a few samples of this study predate the infection). Cell type and time point are not known. CDR3s include the opening cysteine and the closing phenylalanine or tryptophan. The order of the fields is V gene, D gene, clone size, J gene, CDR3 protein, CDR3 DNA. A D gene is named only where the DNA matches it firmly. A row's size may be missing; if present it is once, few, many or a size class.

v_call: TRBV11-2
d_call: NA
clone_size: few
j_call: TRBJ1-1
cdr3_aa: CASTDRTGNTEAFF
cdr3_nt: TGTGCCAGCACCGATCGGACGGGGAACACTGAAGCTTTCTTT

v_call: TRBV28
d_call: NA
clone_size: NA
j_call: TRBJ1-4
cdr3_aa: CASSPGALDEKLFF
cdr3_nt: TGTGCCAGCAGCCCCGGGGCTCTGGATGAAAAACTGTTTTTT

v_call: TRBV6-2/TRBV6-3
d_call: NA
clone_size: few
j_call: TRBJ2-5
cdr3_aa: CASSYVAGTTQYF
cdr3_nt: TGTGCCAGCAGTTACGTGGCGGGGACTACCCAGTACTTC

v_call: TRBV7-9
d_call: NA
clone_size: NA
j_call: TRBJ2-1
cdr3_aa: CASSSPGGGPGYDEQFF
cdr3_nt: TGTGCCAGCAGCTCCCCCGGCGGAGGACCGGGCTACGATGAGCAGTTCTTC

v_call: TRBV11-2
d_call: TRBD2
clone_size: NA
j_call: TRBJ2-3
cdr3_aa: CASSYPIKAGATDTQYF
cdr3_nt: TGTGCCAGCAGCTACCCGATCAAAGCGGGGGCCACAGATACGCAGTATTTT

v_call: TRBV6-6
d_call: TRBD1
clone_size: NA
j_call: TRBJ1-6
cdr3_aa: CASRNQGANSPLHF
cdr3_nt: TGTGCCAGCAGGAACCAGGGGGCCAATTCACCCCTCCACTTT

v_call: TRBV7-6
d_call: NA
clone_size: NA
j_call: TRBJ1-1
cdr3_aa: CASTPGPVNTEAFF
cdr3_nt: TGTGCCAGCACCCCCGGTCCCGTGAACACTGAAGCTTTCTTT

v_call: TRBV12-3/TRBV12-4
d_call: TRBD1
clone_size: NA
j_call: TRBJ1-4
cdr3_aa: CASSPTTGANEKLFF
cdr3_nt: TGTGCCAGCAGCCCAACGACAGGGGCGAATGAAAAACTGTTTTTT

v_call: TRBV10-3
d_call: NA
clone_size: few
j_call: TRBJ2-5
cdr3_aa: CAISEGPNGETQYF
cdr3_nt: TGTGCCATCAGTGAAGGTCCAAACGGAGAGACCCAGTACTTC

v_call: TRBV7-6
d_call: NA
clone_size: few
j_call: TRBJ2-1
cdr3_aa: CASSLEAVGEVYNEQFF
cdr3_nt: TGTGCCAGCAGCTTGGAGGCCGTGGGCGAGGTCTACAATGAGCAGTTCTTC

v_call: TRBV6-6
d_call: TRBD1
clone_size: NA
j_call: TRBJ1-3
cdr3_aa: CASTPTGQGGNTIYF
cdr3_nt: TGTGCCAGCACCCCCACCGGACAGGGGGGAAACACCATATATTTT

v_call: TRBV10-3
d_call: NA
clone_size: few
j_call: TRBJ2-4
cdr3_aa: CAISAHSIAKNIQYF
cdr3_nt: TGTGCCATCAGTGCCCACTCTATAGCCAAAAACATTCAGTACTTC

v_call: TRBV7-2
d_call: TRBD2
clone_size: few
j_call: TRBJ2-7
cdr3_aa: CASSLSLSSGGPYEQYF
cdr3_nt: TGTGCCAGCAGCCTATCCCTTTCCAGCGGGGGGCCCTACGAGCAGTACTTC

v_call: TRBV7-2
d_call: NA
clone_size: many
j_call: TRBJ1-1
cdr3_aa: CASSFSVNTEAFF
cdr3_nt: TGTGCCAGCAGCTTCTCGGTGAACACTGAAGCTTTCTTT

v_call: TRBV4-3
d_call: NA
clone_size: NA
j_call: TRBJ1-1
cdr3_aa: CASSHLRGTGNTEAFF
cdr3_nt: TGCGCCAGCAGCCACCTAAGAGGAACAGGGAACACTGAAGCTTTCTTT

v_call: TRBV11-2
d_call: NA
clone_size: many
j_call: TRBJ2-3
cdr3_aa: CASSLSHTDTQYF
cdr3_nt: TGTGCCAGCAGCTTAAGTCACACAGATACGCAGTATTTT

v_call: TRBV9
d_call: NA
clone_size: NA
j_call: TRBJ1-2
cdr3_aa: CASSVGGQGGYTF
cdr3_nt: TGTGCCAGCAGCGTAGGGGGGCAAGGAGGCTACACCTTC

v_call: TRBV3-1
d_call: TRBD2
clone_size: few
j_call: TRBJ2-1
cdr3_aa: CASSTRLAGGIIYNEQFF
cdr3_nt: TGTGCCAGCAGCACCCGACTAGCGGGGGGCATCATCTACAATGAGCAGTTCTTC

v_call: TRBV12-3/TRBV12-4
d_call: NA
clone_size: NA
j_call: TRBJ1-3
cdr3_aa: CASSPGGNSGNTIYF
cdr3_nt: TGTGCCAGCAGTCCCGGGGGGAACTCTGGAAACACCATATATTTT

v_call: TRBV7-8
d_call: NA
clone_size: few
j_call: TRBJ2-7
cdr3_aa: CASSFQEAYEQYF
cdr3_nt: TGTGCCAGCAGCTTTCAGGAGGCCTACGAGCAGTACTTC

v_call: TRBV7-2
d_call: NA
clone_size: few
j_call: TRBJ1-3
cdr3_aa: CASSSEAGSGNTIYF
cdr3_nt: TGTGCCAGCAGCTCGGAAGCAGGGTCGGGAAACACCATATATTTT

v_call: TRBV7-7
d_call: NA
clone_size: NA
j_call: TRBJ2-2
cdr3_aa: CASSLGQENTGELFF
cdr3_nt: TGTGCTAGCAGCTTAGGTCAGGAGAACACCGGGGAGCTGTTTTTT

v_call: TRBV12-3/TRBV12-4
d_call: TRBD1
clone_size: few
j_call: TRBJ2-3
cdr3_aa: CASTRRQGTTDTQYF
cdr3_nt: TGTGCCAGCACCAGACGACAGGGCACTACAGATACGCAGTATTTT

v_call: TRBV7-3
d_call: NA
clone_size: NA
j_call: TRBJ2-2
cdr3_aa: CASSYGGTSANTGELFF
cdr3_nt: TGTGCCAGCAGCTACGGCGGGACAAGCGCGAACACCGGGGAGCTGTTTTTT

v_call: TRBV29-1
d_call: NA
clone_size: NA
j_call: TRBJ1-3
cdr3_aa: CSVAWGHTIYF
cdr3_nt: TGCAGCGTTGCGTGGGGCCACACCATATATTTT

v_call: TRBV7-9
d_call: NA
clone_size: few
j_call: TRBJ2-5
cdr3_aa: CASSFVPESAGEETQYF
cdr3_nt: TGTGCCAGCAGCTTCGTGCCAGAATCCGCAGGAGAAGAGACCCAGTACTTC

v_call: TRBV12-3/TRBV12-4
d_call: TRBD2
clone_size: many
j_call: TRBJ2-3
cdr3_aa: CASSFTSGTDTQYF
cdr3_nt: TGTGCCAGCAGTTTTACTAGCGGCACAGATACGCAGTATTTT

v_call: TRBV2
d_call: TRBD1
clone_size: NA
j_call: TRBJ2-7
cdr3_aa: CAAHQGQKKYEQYF
cdr3_nt: TGTGCCGCTCATCAGGGACAGAAAAAATACGAGCAGTACTTC

v_call: TRBV7-9
d_call: NA
clone_size: few
j_call: TRBJ2-5
cdr3_aa: CASSLELGGPLETQYF
cdr3_nt: TGTGCCAGCAGCTTAGAGCTAGGGGGACCGTTGGAGACCCAGTACTTC

v_call: TRBV6-5
d_call: TRBD2
clone_size: few
j_call: TRBJ2-4
cdr3_aa: CASSGGSKNIQYF
cdr3_nt: TGTGCCAGCAGCGGGGGGAGCAAAAACATTCAGTACTTC

v_call: TRBV18
d_call: TRBD1
clone_size: few
j_call: TRBJ1-2
cdr3_aa: CASSMDRDYGYTF
cdr3_nt: TGTGCCAGCTCAATGGACAGGGACTATGGCTACACCTTC

v_call: TRBV7-9
d_call: NA
clone_size: few
j_call: TRBJ1-2
cdr3_aa: CASSFGEGIDYGYTF
cdr3_nt: TGTGCCAGCAGCTTTGGGGAGGGTATTGACTATGGCTACACCTTC

v_call: TRBV7-9
d_call: NA
clone_size: many
j_call: TRBJ1-1
cdr3_aa: CASSSGTVNTEAFF
cdr3_nt: TGTGCCAGCAGCTCCGGGACTGTGAACACTGAAGCTTTCTTT

v_call: TRBV2
d_call: TRBD1
clone_size: NA
j_call: TRBJ2-3
cdr3_aa: CAMRAGGLTDTQYF
cdr3_nt: TGTGCCATGCGCGCAGGGGGCCTAACAGATACGCAGTATTTT

v_call: TRBV6-5
d_call: NA
clone_size: few
j_call: TRBJ1-2
cdr3_aa: CASSAGAEYGYTF
cdr3_nt: TGTGCCAGCAGTGCAGGGGCGGAATATGGCTACACCTTC

v_call: TRBV12-3/TRBV12-4
d_call: NA
clone_size: NA
j_call: TRBJ2-4
cdr3_aa: CASSLNVGNRGKNIQYF
cdr3_nt: TGTGCCAGCAGTTTAAATGTTGGGAATAGAGGCAAAAACATTCAGTACTTC

v_call: TRBV5-1
d_call: TRBD2
clone_size: NA
j_call: TRBJ2-3
cdr3_aa: CASSSASGGLPDADTQYF
cdr3_nt: TGCGCCAGCAGCTCCGCTAGCGGGGGGCTCCCTGACGCAGATACGCAGTATTTT

v_call: TRBV5-1
d_call: NA
clone_size: NA
j_call: TRBJ1-1
cdr3_aa: CASSLDTGLEAFF
cdr3_nt: TGCGCCAGCAGCTTGGATACAGGGCTTGAAGCTTTCTTT

v_call: TRBV7-2
d_call: NA
clone_size: few
j_call: TRBJ2-3
cdr3_aa: CASSFASLSDTQYF
cdr3_nt: TGTGCCAGCAGCTTTGCTAGTTTGTCAGATACGCAGTATTTT

v_call: TRBV7-9
d_call: TRBD2
clone_size: few
j_call: TRBJ2-2
cdr3_aa: CASSFPLAGPNTGELFF
cdr3_nt: TGTGCCAGCAGCTTCCCCTTAGCGGGGCCGAACACCGGGGAGCTGTTTTTT

v_call: TRBV3-1
d_call: NA
clone_size: NA
j_call: TRBJ2-2
cdr3_aa: CASSQGGIGELFF
cdr3_nt: TGTGCCAGCAGCCAAGGGGGGATCGGGGAGCTGTTTTTT

v_call: TRBV5-5
d_call: NA
clone_size: many
j_call: TRBJ2-6
cdr3_aa: CASSLDGSGANVLTF
cdr3_nt: TGTGCCAGCAGCTTGGACGGCTCTGGGGCCAACGTCCTGACTTTC

v_call: TRBV4-2
d_call: TRBD1
clone_size: many
j_call: TRBJ1-4
cdr3_aa: CASSQGGTGSEKLFF
cdr3_nt: TGTGCCAGCAGCCAAGGGGGGACAGGGAGCGAAAAACTGTTTTTT

v_call: TRBV15
d_call: TRBD2
clone_size: few
j_call: TRBJ2-7
cdr3_aa: CATSRGEGTYEQYF
cdr3_nt: TGTGCCACCTCCCGGGGGGAGGGGACCTACGAGCAGTACTTC

v_call: TRBV18
d_call: TRBD1
clone_size: NA
j_call: TRBJ2-7
cdr3_aa: CASSLSGQVSYEQYF
cdr3_nt: TGTGCCAGCTCACTATCGGGACAGGTTTCGTACGAGCAGTACTTC

v_call: TRBV7-9
d_call: NA
clone_size: few
j_call: TRBJ1-3
cdr3_aa: CASSPGIAPNTIYF
cdr3_nt: TGTGCCAGCAGCCCGGGAATCGCTCCGAACACCATATATTTT

v_call: TRBV21-1
d_call: NA
clone_size: few
j_call: TRBJ2-2
cdr3_aa: CASTERGPLNTGELFF
cdr3_nt: TGTGCCAGCACAGAGCGGGGGCCCCTAAACACCGGGGAGCTGTTTTTT

v_call: TRBV29-1
d_call: NA
clone_size: once
j_call: TRBJ1-4
cdr3_aa: CSVAEESGTNEKLFF
cdr3_nt: TGCAGCGTTGCAGAGGAGTCGGGAACTAATGAAAAACTGTTTTTT

v_call: TRBV7-2
d_call: TRBD2
clone_size: NA
j_call: TRBJ2-3
cdr3_aa: CASSLPGGLPDTQYF
cdr3_nt: TGTGCCAGCAGCTTACCGGGGGGGCTCCCGGATACGCAGTATTTT

v_call: TRBV12-3/TRBV12-4
d_call: NA
clone_size: NA
j_call: TRBJ1-5
cdr3_aa: CASSPAQGNYQPQHF
cdr3_nt: TGTGCCAGCAGTCCCGCCCAGGGAAACTATCAGCCCCAGCATTTT

v_call: TRBV10-3
d_call: NA
clone_size: few
j_call: TRBJ1-1
cdr3_aa: CAISRGPNTEAFF
cdr3_nt: TGTGCCATCAGCCGAGGACCGAACACTGAAGCTTTCTTT

v_call: TRBV5-1
d_call: NA
clone_size: NA
j_call: TRBJ1-2
cdr3_aa: CASSLGTAPGYTF
cdr3_nt: TGCGCCAGCAGCCTCGGGACTGCTCCTGGCTACACCTTC

v_call: TRBV11-1
d_call: NA
clone_size: NA
j_call: TRBJ1-5
cdr3_aa: CASSLTSEGQPQHF
cdr3_nt: TGTGCCAGCAGCTTAACCTCGGAGGGGCAGCCCCAGCATTTT

v_call: TRBV7-2
d_call: NA
clone_size: NA
j_call: TRBJ2-3
cdr3_aa: CASSLVGGVDTQYF
cdr3_nt: TGTGCCAGCAGCTTAGTCGGGGGAGTCGATACGCAGTATTTT